This TCR beta chain emerged from a study of T cells in Graves' hyperthyroidism and ophthalmopathy. The study based diagnoses on clinical symptoms, serum thyroxine and TRAb, thyroid ultrasound and orbital computed tomography. Each 10 ml fresh peripheral blood draw supplied the PBMCs. CDR3 size: 13 residues. V was clipped by 5 bases and J by 1 base; unmatched bases: 1. Authors of the study amplified TCR beta CDR3 regions from RNA transcripts. TCR CDR3 regions were first amplified by RT-PCR with HTBI primers. One entry per CDR3 protein, called by TCRdb with MiXCR from the multiplex PCR reads. This table holds around 350,000 distinct CDR3 sequences, about 20% found once.

The clonotype originates from a woman aged 18-35 years with Graves' hyperthyroidism. The chain employs TRBV12-3 or TRBV12-4 and TRBJ1-1; 7 bases align to TRBD1. Sequencing used blood. The CDR3 reads CASSGTENTEAFF. The DNA of the CDR3 is TGTGCCAGCAGTGGGACAGAGAACACTGAAGCTTTCTTT.